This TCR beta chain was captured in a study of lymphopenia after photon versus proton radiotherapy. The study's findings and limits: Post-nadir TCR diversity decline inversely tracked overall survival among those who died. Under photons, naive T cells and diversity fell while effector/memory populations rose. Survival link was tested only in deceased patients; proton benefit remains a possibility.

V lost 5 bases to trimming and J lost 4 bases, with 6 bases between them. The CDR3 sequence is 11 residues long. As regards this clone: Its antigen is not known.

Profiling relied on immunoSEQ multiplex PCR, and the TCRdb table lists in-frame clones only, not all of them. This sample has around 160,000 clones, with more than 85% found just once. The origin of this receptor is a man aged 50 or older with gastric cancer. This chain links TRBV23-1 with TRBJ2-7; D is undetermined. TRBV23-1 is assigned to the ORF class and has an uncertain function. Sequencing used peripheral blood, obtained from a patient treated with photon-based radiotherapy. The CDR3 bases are TGCGCCAGCAGTGATAATTACGAGCAGTACTTC. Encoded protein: CASSDNYEQYF.